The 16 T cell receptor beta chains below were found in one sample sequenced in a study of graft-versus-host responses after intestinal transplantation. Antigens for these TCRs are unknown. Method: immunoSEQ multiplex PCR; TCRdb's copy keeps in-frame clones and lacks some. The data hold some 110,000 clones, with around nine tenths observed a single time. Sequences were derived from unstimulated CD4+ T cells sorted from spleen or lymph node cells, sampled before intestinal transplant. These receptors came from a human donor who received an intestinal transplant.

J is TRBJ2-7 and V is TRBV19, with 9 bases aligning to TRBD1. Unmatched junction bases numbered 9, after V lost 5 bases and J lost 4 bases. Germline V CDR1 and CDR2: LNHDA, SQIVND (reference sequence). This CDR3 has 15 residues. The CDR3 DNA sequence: TGTGCCAGTAGTTCCCCCGGGACAGGGTTTTACGAGCAGTACTTC. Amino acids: CASSSPGTGFYEQYF.

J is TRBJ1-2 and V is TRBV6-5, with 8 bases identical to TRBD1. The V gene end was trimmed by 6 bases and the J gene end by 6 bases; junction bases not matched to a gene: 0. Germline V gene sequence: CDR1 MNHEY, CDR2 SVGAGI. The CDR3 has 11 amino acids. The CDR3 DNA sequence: TGTGCCAGCAGGACAGGGGATGGCTACACCTTC. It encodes CASRTGDGYTF.

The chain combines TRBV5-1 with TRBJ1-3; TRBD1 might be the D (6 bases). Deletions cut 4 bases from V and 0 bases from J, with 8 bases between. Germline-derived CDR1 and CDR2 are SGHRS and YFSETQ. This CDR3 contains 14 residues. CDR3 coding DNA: TGCGCCAGCAGCCAACAGGGCTCTGGAAACACCATATATTTT. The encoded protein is CASSQQGSGNTIYF.

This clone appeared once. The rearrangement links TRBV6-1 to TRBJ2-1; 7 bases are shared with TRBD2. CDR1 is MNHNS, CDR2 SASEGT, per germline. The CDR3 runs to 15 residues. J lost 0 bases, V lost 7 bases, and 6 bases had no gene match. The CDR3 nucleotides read TGTGCCAGCACAATTAGGACTAGCTCCTACAATGAGCAGTTCTTC. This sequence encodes CASTIRTSSYNEQFF.

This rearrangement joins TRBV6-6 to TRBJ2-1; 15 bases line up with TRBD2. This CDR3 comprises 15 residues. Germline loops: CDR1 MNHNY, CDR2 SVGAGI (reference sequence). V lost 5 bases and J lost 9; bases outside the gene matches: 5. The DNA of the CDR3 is TGTGCCAGCAGTGCCCGGACTAGCGGGGGGGTTGAGCAGTTCTTC. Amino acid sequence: CASSARTSGGVEQFF.

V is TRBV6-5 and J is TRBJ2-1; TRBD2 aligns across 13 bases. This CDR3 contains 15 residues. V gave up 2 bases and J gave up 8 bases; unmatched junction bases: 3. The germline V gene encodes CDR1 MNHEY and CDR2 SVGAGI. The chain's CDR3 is CASSYGLAGAHEQFF. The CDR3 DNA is TGTGCCAGCAGTTACGGACTAGCGGGAGCCCATGAGCAGTTCTTC.

The CDR3 protein is CASSERRQFYGYTF. Here the CDR3 DNA reads TGTGCCAGCAGTGAACGAAGACAGTTCTATGGCTACACCTTC. The J gene is TRBJ1-2, the V gene TRBV6-1; D is possibly TRBD1 (5 bases). The V gene's germline CDR1 is MNHNS and CDR2 SASEGT. With 2 bases removed from V and 4 bases from J, the gap between germline ends came to 11 bases. CDR3 length equals 14 residues.

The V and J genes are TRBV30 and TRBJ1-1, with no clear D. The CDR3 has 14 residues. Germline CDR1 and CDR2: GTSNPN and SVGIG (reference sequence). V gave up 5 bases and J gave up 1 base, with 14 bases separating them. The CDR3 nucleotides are TGTGCCTGGGAGACTGCACACCCGAACACTGAAGCTTTCTTT. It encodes CAWETAHPNTEAFF.

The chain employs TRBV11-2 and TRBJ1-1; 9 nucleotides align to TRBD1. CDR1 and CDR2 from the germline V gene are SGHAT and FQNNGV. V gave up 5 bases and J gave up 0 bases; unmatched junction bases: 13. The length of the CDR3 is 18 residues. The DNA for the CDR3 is TGTGCCAGCAGCCCACTACAGGGGGCCGGTTACTTGAACACTGAAGCTTTCTTT. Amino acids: CASSPLQGAGYLNTEAFF.

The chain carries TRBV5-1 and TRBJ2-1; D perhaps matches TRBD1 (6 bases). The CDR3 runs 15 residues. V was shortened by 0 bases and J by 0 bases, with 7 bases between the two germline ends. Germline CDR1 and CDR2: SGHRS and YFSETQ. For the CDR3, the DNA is TGCGCCAGCAGCTTGGACAGGGTCTCCTACAATGAGCAGTTCTTC. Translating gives CASSLDRVSYNEQFF.

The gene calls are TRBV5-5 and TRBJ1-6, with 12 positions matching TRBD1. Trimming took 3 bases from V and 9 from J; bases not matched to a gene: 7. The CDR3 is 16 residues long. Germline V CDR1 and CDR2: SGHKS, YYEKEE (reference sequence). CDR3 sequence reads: CASSWGTGGYGSPLHF. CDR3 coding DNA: TGTGCCAGCAGCTGGGGGACAGGGGGCTACGGTTCACCCCTCCACTTT.

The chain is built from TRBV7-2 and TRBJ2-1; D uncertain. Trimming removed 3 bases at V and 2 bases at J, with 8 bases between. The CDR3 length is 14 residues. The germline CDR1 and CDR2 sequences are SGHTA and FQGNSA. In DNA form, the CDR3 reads TGTGCCAGCAGCTTTTTTTTCACCTACAATGAGCAGTTCTTC. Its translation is CASSFFFTYNEQFF.

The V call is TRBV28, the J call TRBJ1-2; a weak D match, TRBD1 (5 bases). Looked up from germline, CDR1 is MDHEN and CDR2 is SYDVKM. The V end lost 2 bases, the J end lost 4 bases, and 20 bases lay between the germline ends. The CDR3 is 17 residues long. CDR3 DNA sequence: TGTGCCAGCAGTTTAACCCGACGCACAGGATTCGGCTATGGCTACACCTTC. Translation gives CASSLTRRTGFGYGYTF.

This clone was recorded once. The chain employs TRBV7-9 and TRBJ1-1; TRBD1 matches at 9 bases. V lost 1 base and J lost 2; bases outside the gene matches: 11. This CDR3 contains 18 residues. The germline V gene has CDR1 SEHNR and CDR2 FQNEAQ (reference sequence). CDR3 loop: CASSLGGGTGRENTEAFF. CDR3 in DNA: TGTGCCAGCAGCTTAGGGGGCGGGACAGGGAGGGAAAACACTGAAGCTTTCTTT.

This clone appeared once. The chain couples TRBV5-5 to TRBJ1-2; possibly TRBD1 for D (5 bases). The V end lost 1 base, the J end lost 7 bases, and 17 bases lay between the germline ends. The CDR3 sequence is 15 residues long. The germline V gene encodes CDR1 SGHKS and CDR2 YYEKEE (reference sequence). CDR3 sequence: CASSLMTPTGVGYTF. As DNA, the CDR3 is TGTGCCAGCAGCTTGATGACACCAACGGGGGTTGGCTACACCTTC.

CDR3: CASSWPGQGRNTQYF. The CDR3, as DNA: TGTGCCAGCAGCTGGCCGGGACAGGGAAGGAATACGCAGTATTTT. This rearrangement joins TRBV5-4 to TRBJ2-3; 9 nucleotides line up with TRBD1. CDR1 and CDR2 from the germline V gene are SGHNT and YYREEE (reference sequence). The CDR3 is 15 residues long. The trim removed 3 bases at V and 7 bases at J, leaving 9 bases unmatched.